This T cell receptor (beta chain) was recorded in a study of CD8+ T cells in alopecia areata. The V gene's germline CDR1 is GTSNPN and CDR2 SVGIG (reference sequence). This CDR3 contains 13 residues. Trimming cost V 2 bases and J 8 bases, with 13 bases left between them. The treatment denotes: oral pan-JAK inhibitor, 5-10 mg twice daily. Extraction of RNA preceded its reverse transcription into cDNA, which served as the sequencing template. Sequencing used immunoSEQ multiplex PCR; TCRdb keeps in-frame clones, though not all of them. The sample lists approximately 150,000 clones, around 83% occurring once.

This clonotype was obtained from a human donor with alopecia areata. The chain uses TRBV30 and TRBJ2-1, with a possible D match to TRBD2 (6 bases). Sample: CD8+ T cells sorted from blood, taken at week 4, from a patient treated with tofacitinib. The CDR3 protein is CAWSRGFRYEQFF. CDR3 DNA sequence: TGTGCCTGGAGTCGGGGGTTCAGGTATGAGCAGTTCTTC.